The clone carrying this T cell receptor (beta chain) was picked up many times. The antigen is not known. RNA transcripts yielded amplified TCR beta CDR3 regions. The HTBI primer set served for first-round RT-PCR of the TCR CDR3. TCRdb re-called the multiplex PCR reads through MiXCR, storing one row per CDR3 protein. The table records roughly 500,000 distinct CDR3 sequences, just over 45% of them present only once. V was cut by 2 bases and J by 4 bases, with 6 bases left in between. The V gene's germline CDR1 is MNHEY and CDR2 SVGEGT. CDR3 length: 13 amino acids. The data originate from a study of T cells in Graves' hyperthyroidism and ophthalmopathy. Study findings and constraints: Ophthalmopathy stood apart from stable hyperthyroidism in a 13 V-J model. Expanded thyroid clonotypes (above 0.001) were mostly also found in blood.

Sequenced: peripheral blood or thyroid tissue (not recorded which). The chain is built from TRBV6-2 or TRBV6-3 and TRBJ1-5; no reliable D call. The TCR originated in an adult woman with Graves' disease, either hyperthyroidism or ophthalmopathy (not recorded which). CDR3 loop: CASSYEGNQPQHF. CDR3 DNA sequence: TGTGCCAGCAGTTACGAAGGGAATCAGCCCCAGCATTTT.